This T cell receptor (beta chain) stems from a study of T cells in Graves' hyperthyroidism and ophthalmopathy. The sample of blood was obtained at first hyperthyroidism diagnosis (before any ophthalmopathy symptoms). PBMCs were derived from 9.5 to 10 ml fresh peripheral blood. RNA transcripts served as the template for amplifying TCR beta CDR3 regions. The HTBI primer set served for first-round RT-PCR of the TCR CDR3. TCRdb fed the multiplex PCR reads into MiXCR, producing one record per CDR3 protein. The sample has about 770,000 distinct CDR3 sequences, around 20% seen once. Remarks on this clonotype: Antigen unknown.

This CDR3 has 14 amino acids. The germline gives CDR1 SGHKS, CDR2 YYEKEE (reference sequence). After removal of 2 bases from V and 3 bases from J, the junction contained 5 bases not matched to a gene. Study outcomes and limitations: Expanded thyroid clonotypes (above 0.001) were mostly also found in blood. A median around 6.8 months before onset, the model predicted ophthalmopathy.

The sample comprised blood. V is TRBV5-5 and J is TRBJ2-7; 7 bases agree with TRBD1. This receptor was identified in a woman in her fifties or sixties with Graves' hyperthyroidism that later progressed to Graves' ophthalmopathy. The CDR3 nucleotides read TGTGCCAGCAGCTTCGACAGGGACAACTACGAGCAGTACTTC. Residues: CASSFDRDNYEQYF.